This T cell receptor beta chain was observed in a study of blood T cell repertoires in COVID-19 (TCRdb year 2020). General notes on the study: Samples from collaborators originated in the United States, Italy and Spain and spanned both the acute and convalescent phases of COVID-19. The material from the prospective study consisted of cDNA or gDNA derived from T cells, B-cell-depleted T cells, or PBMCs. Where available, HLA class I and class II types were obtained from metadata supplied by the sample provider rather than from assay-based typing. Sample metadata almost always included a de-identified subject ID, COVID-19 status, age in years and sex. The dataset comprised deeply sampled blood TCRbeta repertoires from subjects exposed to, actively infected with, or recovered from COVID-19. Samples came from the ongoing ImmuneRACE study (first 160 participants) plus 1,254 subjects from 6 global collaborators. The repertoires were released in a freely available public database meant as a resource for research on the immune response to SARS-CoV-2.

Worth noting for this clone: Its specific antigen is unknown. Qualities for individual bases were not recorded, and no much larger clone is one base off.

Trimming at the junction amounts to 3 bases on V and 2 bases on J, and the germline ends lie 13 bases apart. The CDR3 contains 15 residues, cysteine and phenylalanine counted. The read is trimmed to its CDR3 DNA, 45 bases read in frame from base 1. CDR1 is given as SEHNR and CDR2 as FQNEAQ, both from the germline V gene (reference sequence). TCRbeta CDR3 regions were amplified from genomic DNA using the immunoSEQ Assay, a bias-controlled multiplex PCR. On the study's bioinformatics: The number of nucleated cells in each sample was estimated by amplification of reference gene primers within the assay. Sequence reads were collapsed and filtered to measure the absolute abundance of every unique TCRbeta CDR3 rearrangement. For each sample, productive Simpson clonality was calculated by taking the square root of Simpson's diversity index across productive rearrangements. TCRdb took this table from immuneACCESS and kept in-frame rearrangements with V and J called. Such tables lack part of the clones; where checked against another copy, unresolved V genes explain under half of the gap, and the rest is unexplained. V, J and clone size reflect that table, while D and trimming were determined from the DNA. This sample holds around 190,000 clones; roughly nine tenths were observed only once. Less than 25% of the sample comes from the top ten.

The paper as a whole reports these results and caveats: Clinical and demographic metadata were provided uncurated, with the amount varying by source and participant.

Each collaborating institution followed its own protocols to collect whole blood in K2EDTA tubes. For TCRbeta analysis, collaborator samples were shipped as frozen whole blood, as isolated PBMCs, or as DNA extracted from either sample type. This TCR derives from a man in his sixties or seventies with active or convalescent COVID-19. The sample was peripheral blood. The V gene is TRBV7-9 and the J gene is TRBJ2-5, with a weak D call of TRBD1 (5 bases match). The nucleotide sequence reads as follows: TGTGCCAGCAGCTTCCGCTTGACAGCGCAAGAGACCCAGTACTTC. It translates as CASSFRLTAQETQYF.